Shown below are 5 T cell receptor beta chains from a single sample sequenced in a study of CD8 T cells in ankylosing spondylitis. TCRdb recomputed calls from the 5' RACE reads with MiXCR, one row per CDR3 protein. The table has 150,000 to 200,000 distinct CDR3 sequences, around 13% seen once. Sequences were obtained from blood, either unsorted or a sorted T cell fraction (not recorded which). These receptors all stem from a female donor with ankylosing spondylitis or in good health (not recorded which).

CDR3 amino acids: CASSLIAGRSYNEQFF. In nucleotides, the CDR3 is TGTGCCAGCAGTCTCATAGCGGGAAGATCCTACAATGAGCAGTTCTTC. This chain links TRBV12-3 or TRBV12-4 with TRBJ2-1; 8 nucleotides line up with TRBD2. V dropped 5 bases and J dropped 1; count of bases not matched to a gene: 7. This CDR3 has 16 amino acids.

The V gene is TRBV7-2, the J gene TRBJ1-2; D gene ambiguous. CDR1 SGHTA and CDR2 FQGNSA come from the germline V gene. The V end lost 5 bases, the J end lost 4 bases, and 17 bases lay between the germline ends. The CDR3 covers 15 residues. The CDR3 nucleotides read TGTGCCAGCAGCCCCGGACTCCTAAGCTCCTATGGCTACACCTTC. This encodes CASSPGLLSSYGYTF.

This clonotype was found many times. CDR3 in DNA: TGCGCCAGCAGCCAAGATCGTAGGGGAGAAGCTTTCTTT. Translation gives CASSQDRRGEAFF. The rearrangement joins TRBV4-1 to TRBJ1-1, with a possible D match to TRBD1 (5 bases). The CDR3 runs 13 residues. The V and J ends lost 0 bases and 8 bases respectively, with 10 bases between them. Germline V gene data show CDR1 as MGHRA and CDR2 as YSYEKL.

The CDR3 nucleotides read TGTGCCAGCAGCTTAGCGACGATGAGCTCCTACAATGAGCAGTTCTTC. Translating gives CASSLATMSSYNEQFF. The chain uses TRBV11-3 and TRBJ2-1; D uncertain. Germline lookup yields CDR1 SGHNT and CDR2 YENEEA. Trimming shortened V by 1 base and J by 0 bases, and 10 bases separated the two germline ends. The CDR3 spans 16 residues.

The rearrangement links TRBV10-3 to TRBJ2-7, with 12 bases fitting TRBD2. Trimming took 4 bases from V and 0 from J; bases not matched to a gene: 4. Germline CDR1 and CDR2: ENHRY and SYGVKD. The CDR3 has 16 amino acids. CDR3: CAISGGLAGLSYEQYF. The CDR3 DNA reads as TGTGCCATCAGTGGGGGACTAGCGGGCCTCTCCTACGAGCAGTACTTC.